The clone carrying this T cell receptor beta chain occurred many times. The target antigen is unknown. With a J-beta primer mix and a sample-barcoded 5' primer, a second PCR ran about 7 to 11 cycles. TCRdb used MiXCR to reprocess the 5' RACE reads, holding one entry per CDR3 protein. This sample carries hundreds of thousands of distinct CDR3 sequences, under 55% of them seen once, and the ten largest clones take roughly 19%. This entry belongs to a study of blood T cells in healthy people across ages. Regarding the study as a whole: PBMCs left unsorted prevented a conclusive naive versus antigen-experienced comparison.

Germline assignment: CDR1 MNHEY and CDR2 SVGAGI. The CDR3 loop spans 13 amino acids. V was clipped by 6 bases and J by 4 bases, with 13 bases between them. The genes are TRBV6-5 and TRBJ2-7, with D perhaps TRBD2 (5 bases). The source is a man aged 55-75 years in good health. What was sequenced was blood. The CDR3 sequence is CASRTLGRYEQYF. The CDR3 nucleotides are TGTGCCAGCAGAACGTTGGGGAGATACGAGCAGTACTTC.